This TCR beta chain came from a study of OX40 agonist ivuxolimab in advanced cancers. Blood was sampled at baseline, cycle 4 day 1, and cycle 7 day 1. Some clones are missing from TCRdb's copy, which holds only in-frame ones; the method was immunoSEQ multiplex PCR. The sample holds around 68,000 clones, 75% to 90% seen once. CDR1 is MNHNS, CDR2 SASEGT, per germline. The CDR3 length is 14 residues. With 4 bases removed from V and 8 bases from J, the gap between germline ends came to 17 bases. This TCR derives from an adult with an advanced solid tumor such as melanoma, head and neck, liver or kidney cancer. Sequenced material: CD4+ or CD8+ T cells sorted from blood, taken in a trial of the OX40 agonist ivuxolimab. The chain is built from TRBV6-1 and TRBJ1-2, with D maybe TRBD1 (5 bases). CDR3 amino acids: CASSARGGGDGYTF. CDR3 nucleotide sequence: TGTGCCAGCAGTGCAAGAGGAGGAGGGGACGGCTACACCTTC.